One sample yielded the 7 T cell receptor beta chains listed below, sequenced in a study of shared clonotypes between healthy human individuals. This table comes from immunoSEQ multiplex PCR, and its TCRdb copy is limited to in-frame clones, with some not included. This repertoire shows over a million clones, 70% to 80% found once; its top ten account for about 0.52%. The specimen sequenced was memory CD4+ T cells from PBMCs. The subset denotes: CD45RA-negative fraction. Every receptor here comes from a man aged 18-30 years in good health. Some clones in this sample may be carry-over from other donors' samples.

CDR3 coding DNA: TGTGCCAGCAGTTTAGTGGGGCCTGGAAACACCATATATTTT. This sequence encodes CASSLVGPGNTIYF. This sequence joins TRBV28 and TRBJ1-3; possible D gene TRBD1, 5 bases. V shed 2 bases and J shed 2 bases, with 7 bases lying between them. CDR3 size: 14 residues. Germline lookup yields CDR1 MDHEN and CDR2 SYDVKM. Full variable domain (rest looked up from reference TRBV28 and TRBJ1-3): DVKVTQSSRYLVKRTGEKVFLECVQDMDHENMFWYRQDPGLGLRLIYFSYDVKMKEKGDIPEGYSVSREKKERFSLILESASTNQTSMYLCASSLVGPGNTIYFGEGSWLTVV.

This chain links TRBV5-4 with TRBJ2-3, with D perhaps matching TRBD2 (6 bases). Trimming cost V 4 bases and J 0 bases, with 9 bases left between them. Looked up from germline, CDR1 is SGHNT and CDR2 is YYREEE (reference sequence). The CDR3 extends over 14 amino acids. For the CDR3, the DNA is TGTGCCAGCAGCGGGGGGACTAGCACAGATACGCAGTATTTT. Translating it yields CASSGGTSTDTQYF.

The rearrangement joins TRBV7-2 to TRBJ2-3; 12 nucleotides match TRBD2. V was pared by 2 bases and J by 3 bases, with 9 bases of the junction left unmatched. The V gene's germline CDR1 is SGHTA and CDR2 FQGNSA. The CDR3 runs to 18 residues. The CDR3 loop reads CASSLRTLAGGPTDTQYF. CDR3 in DNA: TGTGCCAGCAGCTTAAGGACCCTAGCGGGAGGGCCGACAGATACGCAGTATTTT.

As concerns this clone: Lacking the conserved final phenylalanine or tryptophan, this CDR3 likely reflects a read error. No DNA is shown, since the ends of the CDR3 on it are uncertain; the CDR3 is the one TCRdb lists. The chain is built from TRBV6-4 and TRBJ1-1; the tabulated D call, TRBD1, remains unverified against the DNA. Germline V gene data show CDR1 as MRHNA and CDR2 as SNTAGT. The CDR3 length is 9 residues, termini included. The CDR3 protein is CASSDSRDR.

V usage is TRBV6-1 and J usage is TRBJ2-1, with D unclear. Trimming removed 6 bases from V and 4 bases from J, with 16 bases in between. The CDR3 extends over 15 amino acids. From germline, CDR1 is MNHNS and CDR2 SASEGT. Here the CDR3 DNA reads TGTGCCAGCAGAAACTGGCGGTCCGTGTACAATGAGCAGTTCTTC. Protein sequence: CASRNWRSVYNEQFF.

V usage is TRBV11-2 and J usage is TRBJ2-2, with D tentatively TRBD1 or TRBD2 (5 bases each). Germline CDR1 is SGHAT and CDR2 is FQNNGV. V was pared by 1 base and J by 1 base, with 13 bases between. CDR3 length: 17 residues. CDR3 region: CASSLGGAGQNTGELFF. The DNA of the CDR3 is TGTGCCAGCAGCTTAGGGGGAGCCGGACAGAACACCGGGGAGCTGTTTTTT.

The chain couples TRBV2 to TRBJ2-2; D gene ambiguous. This CDR3 has 15 amino acids. The germline V and J ends were trimmed by 7 bases and 4 bases, with 16 bases remaining between them. Germline V gives CDR1 SNHLY, CDR2 FYNNEI. CDR3 DNA sequence: TGTGCCAGCAAAGGAAGACCCCGGTCCACCGGGGAGCTGTTTTTT. Protein: CASKGRPRSTGELFF. Drawing the rest from reference TRBV2 and TRBJ2-2, the complete variable domain is EPEVTQTPSHQVTQMGQEVILRCVPISNHLYFYWYRQILGQKVEFLVSFYNNEISEKSEIFDDQFSVERPDGSNFTLKIRSTKLEDSAMYFCASKGRPRSTGELFFGEGSRLTVL.